The T cell receptor beta chain described here comes from a study of blood T cell repertoires in COVID-19. Study summary: Samples representing acute and convalescent COVID-19 were sourced from the United States, Italy and Spain. Sample material is recorded as cDNA or gDNA derived from T cells, B-cell-depleted T cells, or PBMCs.

In the original processing: Estimated nucleated cell counts came from reference gene primer amplification. The table came from immunoSEQ multiplex PCR; TCRdb's copy has only in-frame clones and leaves some out. The V and J calls and clone size were taken over from that table, and D and trimming were inferred from the DNA. The sample lists over 150,000 clones, approximately 91% occurring once. Trimming cost V 1 base and J 3 bases, with 10 bases left between them. Germline CDR1 and CDR2: SEHNR and FQNEAQ (reference sequence). There are 15 residues in the CDR3. The clonotype comes from a man aged 45-65 years with COVID-19, enrolled during active disease. The chain combines TRBV7-9 with TRBJ1-3; no definite D call. The sequenced sample consisted of peripheral blood. The DNA for the CDR3 is TGTGCCAGCAGCTTAGAGGCCGGGATTGGAAACACCATATATTTT. Its protein is CASSLEAGIGNTIYF.